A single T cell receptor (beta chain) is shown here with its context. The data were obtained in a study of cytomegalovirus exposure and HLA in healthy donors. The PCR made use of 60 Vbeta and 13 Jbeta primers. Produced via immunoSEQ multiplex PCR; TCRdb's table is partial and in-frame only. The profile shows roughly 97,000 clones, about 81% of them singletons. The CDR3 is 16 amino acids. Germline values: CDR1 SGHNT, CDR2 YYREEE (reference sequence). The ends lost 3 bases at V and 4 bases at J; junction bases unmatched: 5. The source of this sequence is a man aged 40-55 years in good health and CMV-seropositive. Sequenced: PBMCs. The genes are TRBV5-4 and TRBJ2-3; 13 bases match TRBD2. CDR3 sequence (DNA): TGTGCCAGCAGCTCCGGGACTAGCGGGATCGCAGATACGCAGTATTTT. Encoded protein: CASSSGTSGIADTQYF.